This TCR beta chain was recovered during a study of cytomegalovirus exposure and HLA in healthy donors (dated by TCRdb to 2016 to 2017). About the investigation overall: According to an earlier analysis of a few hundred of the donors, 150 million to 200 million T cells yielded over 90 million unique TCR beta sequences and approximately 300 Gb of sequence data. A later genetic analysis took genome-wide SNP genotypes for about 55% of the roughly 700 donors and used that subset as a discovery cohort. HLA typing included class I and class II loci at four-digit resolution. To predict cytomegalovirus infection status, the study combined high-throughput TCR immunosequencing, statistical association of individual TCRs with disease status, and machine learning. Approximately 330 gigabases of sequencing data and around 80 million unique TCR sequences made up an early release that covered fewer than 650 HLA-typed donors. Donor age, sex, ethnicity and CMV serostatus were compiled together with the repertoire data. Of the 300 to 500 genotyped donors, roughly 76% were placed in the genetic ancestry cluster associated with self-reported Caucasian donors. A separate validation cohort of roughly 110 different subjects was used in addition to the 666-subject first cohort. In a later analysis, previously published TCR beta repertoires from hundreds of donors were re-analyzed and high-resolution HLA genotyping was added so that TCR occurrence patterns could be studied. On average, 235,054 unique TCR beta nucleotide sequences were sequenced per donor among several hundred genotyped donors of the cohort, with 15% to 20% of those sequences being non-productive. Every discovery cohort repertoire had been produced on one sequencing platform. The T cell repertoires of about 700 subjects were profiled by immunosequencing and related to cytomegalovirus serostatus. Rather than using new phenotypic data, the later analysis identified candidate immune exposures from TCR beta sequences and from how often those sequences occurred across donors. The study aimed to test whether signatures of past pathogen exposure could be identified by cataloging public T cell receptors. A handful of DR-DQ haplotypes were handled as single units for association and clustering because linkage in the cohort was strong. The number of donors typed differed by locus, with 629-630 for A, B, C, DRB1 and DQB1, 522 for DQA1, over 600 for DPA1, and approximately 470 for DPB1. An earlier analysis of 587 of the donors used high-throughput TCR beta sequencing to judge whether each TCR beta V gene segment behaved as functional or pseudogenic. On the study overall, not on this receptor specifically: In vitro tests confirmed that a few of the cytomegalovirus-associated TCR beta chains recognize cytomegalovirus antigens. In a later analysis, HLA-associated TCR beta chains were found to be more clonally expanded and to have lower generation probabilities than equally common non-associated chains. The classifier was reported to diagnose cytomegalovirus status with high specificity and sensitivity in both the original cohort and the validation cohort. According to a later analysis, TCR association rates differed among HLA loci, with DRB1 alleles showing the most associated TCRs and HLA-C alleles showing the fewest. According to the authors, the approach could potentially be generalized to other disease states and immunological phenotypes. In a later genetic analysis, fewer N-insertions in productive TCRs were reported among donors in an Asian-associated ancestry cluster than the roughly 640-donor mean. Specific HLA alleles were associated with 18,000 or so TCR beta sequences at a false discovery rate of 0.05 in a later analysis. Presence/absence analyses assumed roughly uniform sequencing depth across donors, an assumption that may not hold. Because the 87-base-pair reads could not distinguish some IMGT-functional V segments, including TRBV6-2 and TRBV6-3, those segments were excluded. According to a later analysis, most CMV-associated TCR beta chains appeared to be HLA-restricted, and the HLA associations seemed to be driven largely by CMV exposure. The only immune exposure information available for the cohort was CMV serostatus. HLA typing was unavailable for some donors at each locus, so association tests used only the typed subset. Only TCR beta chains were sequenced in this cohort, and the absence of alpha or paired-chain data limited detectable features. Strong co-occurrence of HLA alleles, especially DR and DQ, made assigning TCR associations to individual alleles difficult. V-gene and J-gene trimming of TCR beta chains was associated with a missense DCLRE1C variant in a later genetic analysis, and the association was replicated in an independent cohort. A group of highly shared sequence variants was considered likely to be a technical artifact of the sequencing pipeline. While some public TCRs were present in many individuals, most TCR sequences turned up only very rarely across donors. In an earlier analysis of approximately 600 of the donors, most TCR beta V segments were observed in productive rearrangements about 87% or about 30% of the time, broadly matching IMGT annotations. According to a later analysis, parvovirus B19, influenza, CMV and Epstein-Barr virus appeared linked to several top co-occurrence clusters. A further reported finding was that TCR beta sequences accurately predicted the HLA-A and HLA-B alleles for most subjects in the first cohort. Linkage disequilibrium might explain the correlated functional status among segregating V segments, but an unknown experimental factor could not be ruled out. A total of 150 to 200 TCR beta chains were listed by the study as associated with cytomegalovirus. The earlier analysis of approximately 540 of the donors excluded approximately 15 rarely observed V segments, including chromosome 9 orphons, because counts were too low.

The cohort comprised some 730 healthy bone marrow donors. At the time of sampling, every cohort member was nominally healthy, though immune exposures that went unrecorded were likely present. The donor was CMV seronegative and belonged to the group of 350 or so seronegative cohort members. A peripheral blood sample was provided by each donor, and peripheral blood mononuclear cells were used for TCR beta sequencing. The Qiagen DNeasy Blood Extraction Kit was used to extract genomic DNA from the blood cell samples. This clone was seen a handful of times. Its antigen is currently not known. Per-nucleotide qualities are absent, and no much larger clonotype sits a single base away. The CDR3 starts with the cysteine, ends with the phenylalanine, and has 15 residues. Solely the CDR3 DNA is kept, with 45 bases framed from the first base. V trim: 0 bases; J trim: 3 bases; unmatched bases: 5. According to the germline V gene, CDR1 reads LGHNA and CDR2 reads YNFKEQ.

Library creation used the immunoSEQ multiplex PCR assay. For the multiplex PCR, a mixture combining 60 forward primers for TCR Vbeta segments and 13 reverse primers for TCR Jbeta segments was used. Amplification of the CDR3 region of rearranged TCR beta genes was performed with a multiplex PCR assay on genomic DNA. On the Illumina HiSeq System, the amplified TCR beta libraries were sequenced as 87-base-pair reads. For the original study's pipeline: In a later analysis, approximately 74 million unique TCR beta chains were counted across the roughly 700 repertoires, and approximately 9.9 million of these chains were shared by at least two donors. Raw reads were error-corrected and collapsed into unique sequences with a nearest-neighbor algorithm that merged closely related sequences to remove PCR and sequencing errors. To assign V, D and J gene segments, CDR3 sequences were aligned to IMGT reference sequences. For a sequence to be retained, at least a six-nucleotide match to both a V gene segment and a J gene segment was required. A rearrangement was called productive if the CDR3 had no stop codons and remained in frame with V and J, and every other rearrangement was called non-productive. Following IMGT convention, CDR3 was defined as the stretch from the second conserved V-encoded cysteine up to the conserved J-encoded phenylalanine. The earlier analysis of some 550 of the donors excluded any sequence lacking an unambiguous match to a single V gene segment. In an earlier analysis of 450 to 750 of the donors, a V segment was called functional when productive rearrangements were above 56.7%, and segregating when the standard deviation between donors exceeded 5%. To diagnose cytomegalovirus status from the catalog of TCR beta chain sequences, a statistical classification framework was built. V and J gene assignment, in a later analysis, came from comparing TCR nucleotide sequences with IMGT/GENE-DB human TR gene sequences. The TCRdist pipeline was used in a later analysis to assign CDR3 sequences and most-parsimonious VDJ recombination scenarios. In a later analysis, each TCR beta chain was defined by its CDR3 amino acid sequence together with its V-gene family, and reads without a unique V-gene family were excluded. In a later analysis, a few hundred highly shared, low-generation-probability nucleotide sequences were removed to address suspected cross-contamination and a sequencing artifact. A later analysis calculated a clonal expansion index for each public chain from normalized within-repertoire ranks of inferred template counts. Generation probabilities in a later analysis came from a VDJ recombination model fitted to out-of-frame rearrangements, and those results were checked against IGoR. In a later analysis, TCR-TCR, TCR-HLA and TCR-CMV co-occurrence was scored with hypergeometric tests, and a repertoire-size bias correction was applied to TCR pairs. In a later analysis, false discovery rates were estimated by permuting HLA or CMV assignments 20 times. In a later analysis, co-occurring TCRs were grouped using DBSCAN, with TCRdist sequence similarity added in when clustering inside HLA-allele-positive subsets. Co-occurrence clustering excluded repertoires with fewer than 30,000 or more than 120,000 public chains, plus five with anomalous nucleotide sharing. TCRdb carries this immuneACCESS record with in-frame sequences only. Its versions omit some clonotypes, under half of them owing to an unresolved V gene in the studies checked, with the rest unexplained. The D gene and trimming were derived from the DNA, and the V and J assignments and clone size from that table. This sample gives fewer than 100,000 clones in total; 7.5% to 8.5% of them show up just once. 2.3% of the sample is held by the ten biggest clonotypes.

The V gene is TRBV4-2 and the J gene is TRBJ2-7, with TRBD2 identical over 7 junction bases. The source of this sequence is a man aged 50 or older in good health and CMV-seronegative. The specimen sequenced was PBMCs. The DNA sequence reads TGTGCCAGCAGCCAAGAACGCCGGGAGGACTACGAGCAGTACTTC. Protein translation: CASSQERREDYEQYF.